This T cell receptor (beta chain) was recovered during a study of siplizumab effects on memory and regulatory T cells. Study results and caveats: Unstimulated subsets captured only a minor fraction of alloreactive clones.

To note about this clone: Its matching antigen is unknown.

TEMRA, effector memory, memory and naive subsets, all unstimulated, were sequenced in three donor pairs. Using immunoSEQ multiplex PCR, the repertoire was profiled, and TCRdb retains in-frame clones only, with some absent. This table holds more than 60,000 clones, approximately 96% found once. V dropped 6 bases and J dropped 1 base, with 18 bases sitting between them. Germline CDR1 MDHEN, CDR2 SYDVKM. The length of the CDR3 is 16 residues. The V call is TRBV28, the J call TRBJ1-2; D may be TRBD1 (5 bases). The TCR comes from a human donor in good health. The sequencing input was naive CD8+ T cells sorted from blood. The CDR3 bases are TGTGCCAGCAGGTCCGGGGCCGACTCCCTTAACTATGGCTACACCTTC. This translates into CASRSGADSLNYGYTF.